This T cell receptor beta chain was identified in a study of OX40 agonist ivuxolimab in advanced cancers. In the study overall: Every 2 weeks, patients received ivuxolimab intravenously, dosed at 0.01 to 10 mg/kg. People in dose escalation had one of these cancers: hepatocellular carcinoma, melanoma, renal cell or head and neck cancer.

CDR1 is SNHLY and CDR2 is FYNNEI in the germline V gene. The CDR3 has 11 residues. V lost 10 bases and J 8 bases, leaving 14 bases between the germline ends. Profiling relied on immunoSEQ multiplex PCR, and the TCRdb table lists in-frame clones only, not all of them. This repertoire shows some 43,000 clones, roughly 94% found once; its top ten account for 11%. A history of autoimmune disease or systemic immunosuppression excluded patients. The input for sequencing was CD4+ or CD8+ T cells sorted from blood, taken in a trial of the OX40 agonist ivuxolimab. The clonotype comes from an adult with an advanced solid tumor such as melanoma, head and neck, liver or kidney cancer. The chain uses TRBV2 and TRBJ1-2; D gene unclear. The CDR3 spells CATQVGMGYTF. CDR3 DNA: TGTGCCACCCAGGTGGGGATGGGCTACACCTTC. Full variable domain (outside the CDR3, taken from reference TRBV2 and TRBJ1-2): EPEVTQTPSHQVTQMGQEVILRCVPISNHLYFYWYRQILGQKVEFLVSFYNNEISEKSEIFDDQFSVERPDGSNFTLKIRSTKLEDSAMYFCATQVGMGYTFGSGTRLTVV.